This T cell receptor beta chain emerged from a study of T-cell memory formation after mild COVID-19 (dated by TCRdb to the early 2020s). Regarding the research as a whole: TCR sequence clusters from the two donors were found to be largely donor specific. In two donors, T-cell clones that expanded and contracted after mild COVID-19 were followed by sequencing TCRalpha and TCRbeta repertoires longitudinally. The cohort was made up of two young adult volunteers, one female and one male, who were previously healthy. What the authors observed across the whole study: Clones that contracted from day 15 to 85 showed balanced CD4/CD8 phenotypes, whereas a second wave of clones that expanded from day 15 to 37 leaned towards CD4+. Contracting CD4+ clones were found mainly in CM and EM memory subsets, while CD8+ clones were enriched in EMRA. The study included only a couple of mild cases, and larger cohorts that include severe cases with pre-infection samples were judged to be necessary. Some responding clones were found in pre-infection memory, which suggests that pre-existing cross-reactive memory T cells took part in the SARS-CoV-2 response. The second-wave clones that peaked on day 37 were not confirmed to be SARS-CoV-2 specific.

At the junction V is shortened by 1 base and J by 0 bases, with 7 bases in between. Including the terminal cysteine and phenylalanine, the CDR3 comprises 15 residues. Just the 45-base CDR3 DNA is kept, in frame starting at base 1. PBMCs were isolated by Ficoll-Paque density gradient centrifugation. Sequencing relied on an Illumina NovaSeq 6000. TCRalpha and TCRbeta cDNA libraries were built by 5'RACE with constant-segment primers, adding sample barcodes and unique molecular identifiers. RNA was extracted from every sample with Trizol reagent. Amplification of the libraries took two PCR steps, and the second step added a second sample barcode plus Illumina TruSeq adapters. Sequencing of libraries was performed on an Illumina NovaSeq with 2 x 150 bp paired-end reads. The study's own analysis went as follows. With migec v1.2.7, reads were demultiplexed and then collapsed into UMI-guided consensus sequences. Using mixcr v2.1.11, UMI consensuses were aligned to TRA and TRB V and J templates and then assembled into clonotypes. Expanded or contracted clonotypes were those called significant by both edgeR and NoisET, with noise models trained on biological replicates. For edgeR calls, the thresholds were a false discovery rate-adjusted p below 0.01 and a log2 fold-change of 1. As an exploratory analysis of dynamics, PCA with hierarchical clustering was applied to max-normalized trajectories of the 1000 most abundant clonotypes. The CD4 or CD8 phenotype of responding clones was assigned using the separately sequenced CD4+ and CD8+ repertoires. TCRdb reprocessing: public reads trimmed at Q25 with fastp, clones called with MiXCR, in-frame beta chains kept. Identical CDR3 proteins give one entry, which carries the most common genes and DNA. The V and J calls here are based on TCRdb, not the publication. The sample includes 400,000 to 500,000 distinct CDR3 sequences, with 20% to 25% observed a single time. The ten largest clones represent 8.8% of the sample.

Note on this clonotype: Its antigen specificity is not known. Per-nucleotide qualities are absent, and no much larger clonotype sits a single base away.

The TCR was taken from an adult woman who had mild COVID-19 (a few samples of this study predate the infection). The sample titles of this study are shuffled in the database, so cell type and time point are left out; the donor was told from shared clones. The sequencing input was PBMCs or a T cell subset sorted from them (not recorded which). The chain employs TRBV12-3 or TRBV12-4 and TRBJ2-4; the D gene lacks a confident call. The CDR3 reads CASSLEDLAKNIQYF. The DNA is as follows: TGTGCCAGCAGTTTAGAGGATTTAGCCAAAAACATTCAGTACTTC.